This entry lists 4 T cell receptor gamma chains sequenced from one sample in a study of gamma delta lymphoproliferative disorders and STAT genes. TCRdb re-called the multiplex PCR reads through CATT. The sample contains 4,000 to 4,500 gamma-chain clones, roughly 7% of which appear only once. Sequencing used genomic DNA taken from PBMCs of patients and controls. Sequenced material: blood. These receptors were obtained from a human donor in good health.

This clone was detected many times. The rearrangement links TRGV5 to TRGJP1. The J gene was not available in TCRdb and was assigned here by matching the DNA to germline segments. The CDR3 loop spans 14 amino acids. V lost 6 bases and J lost 1; bases outside the gene matches: 5. Looked up from germline, CDR1 is VINAFY and CDR2 is YDVSNSKD. The CDR3 region has the DNA TGTGCCACCTGGCATGTTACCACTGGTTGGTTCAAGATATTT. Translation: CATWHVTTGWFKIF.

This clone was counted between two and nine times. TCRdb's protein and the translated DNA diverge at residue 4; the protein reported here is the translation of the DNA. The chain links TRGV5 to TRGJ1 or TRGJ2. The J gene is absent in TCRdb and was assigned here via DNA matching to germline. In germline, CDR1 is VINAFY, CDR2 YDVSNSKD. V lost 8 bases and J lost 3; bases outside the gene matches: 1. This CDR3 has 10 amino acids. CDR3 sequence: CATSYYKKLF. The CDR3 bases are TGTGCCACCTCTTATTATAAGAAACTCTTT.

This clone has ten or more counts. The chain recombines TRGV2 with TRGJ1 or TRGJ2. The J gene is absent in TCRdb and was assigned here via DNA matching to germline. The germline gives CDR1 EGSNGY, CDR2 YDSYNSKV. This CDR3 contains 17 residues. V lost 0 bases to trimming and J lost 3 bases; unmatched junction nucleotides: 14. The CDR3 region is CATWDGPKRITYYKKLF. CDR3 sequence (DNA): TGTGCCACCTGGGACGGGCCCAAACGTATTACTTATTATAAGAAACTCTTT.

A remark on this clone: This DNA's translation differs at residue 16 from TCRdb's protein, which comes from a much larger clone; a read error is likely, and the protein shown is translated from the DNA. The V gene was identified as TRGV3, while no J gene was called. The CDR3 is 18 residues long. The germline V gene encodes CDR1 VTNTFY and CDR2 YDVSTARD (reference sequence). The CDR3 sequence: CATWDRRRGGGSDWIQTF. In DNA form, the CDR3 reads TGTGCCACCTGGGACAGGCGTAGGGGAGGAGGGAGTGATTGGATCCAGACGTTT.